Here is one TCR beta chain with its context. Its antigen is as yet unknown. The sample originates from a study of shared clonotypes between healthy human individuals. Study-wide context: Serving as donors were a couple of women and three men, whose ages spanned 18 to 49. Findings of the study overall: Depth of sequencing was expected to influence donor clonotype sharing. Naive subsets, compared against memory subsets, generally had larger estimated richness values.

Trimming removed 6 bases from V and 2 bases from J, with 5 bases in between. CDR1 ENHRY and CDR2 SYGVKD come from the germline V gene. The CDR3 extends over 11 amino acids. In the original workflow: Junction-only sequences produced by ImmunoSEQ had no quality scores, so filtering differed. Clones were sequenced by immunoSEQ multiplex PCR, and TCRdb holds only the in-frame ones, with some missing. V and J calls and clone size are copied from that table; D and trimming were computed from the DNA. The top ten hold 24% of the sample, which has some 740,000 clones, 80% to 95% seen once. CD45RO negativity and positive selection for CCR7 defined naive CD8 cells, a population that excluded terminally differentiated effector memory CD45RA+ cells.

Specimen: naive CD8+ T cells sorted from blood. The V gene is TRBV10-3, the J gene TRBJ2-7; no clear D. The sequence was collected from a man aged 30-40 years in good health. CDR3 nucleotide sequence: TGTGCCATCAGAATAGCCTACGAGCAGTACTTC. It encodes CAIRIAYEQYF.